This T cell receptor (beta chain) was retrieved from a study of T cells after yellow fever vaccination. The V end lost 4 bases, the J end lost 0 bases, and 16 bases lay between the germline ends. Germline loops: CDR1 DFQATT, CDR2 SNEGSKA (reference sequence). The CDR3 runs to 15 residues. A single record per CDR3 protein comes from TCRdb applying MiXCR to the 5' RACE reads. This sample has 600,000 to 750,000 distinct CDR3 sequences, with roughly 12% found just once. The chain links TRBV20-1 to TRBJ2-7; possibly TRBD2 for D (6 bases). The clonotype originates from a young man who received the YFV17D yellow fever vaccine. The input for sequencing was PBMCs, taken on the day of the yellow fever booster vaccination. DNA for the CDR3: TGCAGTGCTATACCGGGACTTCTCCTCTCCTACGAGCAGTACTTC. Translation: CSAIPGLLLSYEQYF.